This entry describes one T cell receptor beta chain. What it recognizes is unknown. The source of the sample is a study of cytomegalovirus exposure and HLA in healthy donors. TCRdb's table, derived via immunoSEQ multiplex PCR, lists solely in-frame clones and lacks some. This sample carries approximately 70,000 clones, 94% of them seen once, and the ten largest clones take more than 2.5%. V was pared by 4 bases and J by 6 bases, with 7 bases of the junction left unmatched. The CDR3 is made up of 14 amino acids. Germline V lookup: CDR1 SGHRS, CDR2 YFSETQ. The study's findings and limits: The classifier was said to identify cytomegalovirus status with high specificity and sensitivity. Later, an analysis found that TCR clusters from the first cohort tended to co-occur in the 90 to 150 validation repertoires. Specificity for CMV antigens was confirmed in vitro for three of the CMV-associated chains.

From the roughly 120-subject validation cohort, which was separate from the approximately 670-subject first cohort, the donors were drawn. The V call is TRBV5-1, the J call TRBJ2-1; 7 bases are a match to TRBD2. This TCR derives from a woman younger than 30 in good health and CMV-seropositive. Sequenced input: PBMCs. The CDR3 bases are TGCGCCAGCAGCCAGACCGGGACTATCAATGAGCAGTTCTTC. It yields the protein CASSQTGTINEQFF.